The sequence of this T cell receptor beta chain was determined in a study of T-cell memory formation after mild COVID-19. TCRdb analysed the 5' RACE reads with MiXCR anew, one entry per CDR3 protein. The table shows under 450,000 distinct CDR3 sequences, with 20% to 25% occurring only once. Germline V lookup: CDR1 KGHSH, CDR2 LQKENI. V was pared by 2 bases and J by 3 bases, with 10 bases between. The length of the CDR3 is 15 residues. The chain recombines TRBV18 with TRBJ2-2; D is ambiguous. The source material was PBMCs or a T cell subset sorted from them (not recorded which). The sequence came from a man in his late teens or twenties who had mild COVID-19 (a few samples of this study predate the infection). Cell type and time point are not known. The CDR3 here is CASSPGMRYTGELFF. The CDR3 DNA reads as TGTGCCAGCTCACCAGGAATGCGTTACACCGGGGAGCTGTTTTTT.